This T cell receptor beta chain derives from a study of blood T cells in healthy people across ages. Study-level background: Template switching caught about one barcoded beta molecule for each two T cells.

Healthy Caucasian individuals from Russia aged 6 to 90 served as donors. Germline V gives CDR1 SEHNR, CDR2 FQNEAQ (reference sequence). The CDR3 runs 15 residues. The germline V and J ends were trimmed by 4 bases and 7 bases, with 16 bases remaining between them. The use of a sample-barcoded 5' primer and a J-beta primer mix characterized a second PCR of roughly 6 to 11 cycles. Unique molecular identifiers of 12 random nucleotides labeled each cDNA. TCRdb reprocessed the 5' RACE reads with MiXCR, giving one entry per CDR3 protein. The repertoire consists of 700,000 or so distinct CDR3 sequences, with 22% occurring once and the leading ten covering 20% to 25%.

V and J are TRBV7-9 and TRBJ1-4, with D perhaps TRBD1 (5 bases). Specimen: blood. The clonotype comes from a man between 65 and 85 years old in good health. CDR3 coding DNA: TGTGCCAGCAGCTCCCGAGGGGACGGAGGTGAAAAACTGTTTTTT. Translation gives CASSSRGDGGEKLFF.